Listed here are 18 T cell receptor beta chains from one sample, sequenced in a study of control samples from healthy donors and cancer patients. The table came from immunoSEQ multiplex PCR; TCRdb's copy has only in-frame clones and leaves some out. The profile shows 60,000 or so clones, around 96% of them singletons. The sample comprised blood. The receptors were gathered from a woman aged 18-29 years in good health.

V gene TRBV10-1 combines with J gene TRBJ1-1; no definite D call. The CDR3 runs 14 residues. Germline V gene sequence: CDR1 WNHNN, CDR2 SYGVQD (reference sequence). Between the trimmed V and J ends, which lost 3 bases and 1 base, there was a span of 9 bases. CDR3 in amino acids: CASSESRRNTEAFF. The CDR3 nucleotides read TGCGCCAGCAGTGAATCCAGGAGGAACACTGAAGCTTTCTTT.

V is TRBV4-1 and J is TRBJ2-1; 8 positions match TRBD2. CDR3 length equals 14 residues. Germline assignment: CDR1 MGHRA and CDR2 YSYEKL. The trim removed 4 bases at V and 7 bases at J, leaving 6 bases unmatched. The CDR3 here is CASSRELAANEQFF. The CDR3 bases are TGCGCCAGCAGCCGAGAACTAGCGGCTAATGAGCAGTTCTTC.

The V and J genes are TRBV2 and TRBJ1-1; 7 bases fit TRBD1. The CDR3 runs to 14 residues. The trim removed 10 bases at V and 0 bases at J, leaving 8 bases unmatched. CDR1 and CDR2 from the germline V gene are SNHLY and FYNNEI. The CDR3 DNA is TGTGCCAACCCGTCGGGACAGTTGAACACTGAAGCTTTCTTT. Its translation: CANPSGQLNTEAFF. The whole variable domain, filled in from reference TRBV2 and TRBJ1-1, reads EPEVTQTPSHQVTQMGQEVILRCVPISNHLYFYWYRQILGQKVEFLVSFYNNEISEKSEIFDDQFSVERPDGSNFTLKIRSTKLEDSAMYFCANPSGQLNTEAFFGQGTRLTVV.

The CDR3 protein is CASSTRQGRGEQFF. The CDR3 nucleotides read TGTGCCAGCAGCACCCGACAGGGAAGAGGTGAGCAGTTCTTC. The chain has TRBV13 and TRBJ2-1; 7 bases fit TRBD1. The length of the CDR3 is 14 residues. Germline CDR1 and CDR2: PRHDT and FYEKMQ (reference sequence). Germline trimming cut 5 bases from V and 9 bases from J; bases unmatched to any gene: 10.

This rearrangement joins TRBV7-2 to TRBJ1-4; D may be TRBD1 (6 bases). This CDR3 is 14 amino acids long. Trimming removed 5 bases from V and 4 bases from J, with 11 bases in between. CDR1 is SGHTA, CDR2 FQGNSA, per germline. The CDR3 loop is CASSPTGFNEKLFF. The CDR3 DNA reads as TGTGCCAGCAGCCCTACAGGGTTTAATGAAAAACTGTTTTTT.

The CDR3 DNA reads as TGTGCCAGCAGCCCGGGACTAGAGGCGGGCGAGCAGTACTTC. It specifies CASSPGLEAGEQYF. The chain uses TRBV4-2 and TRBJ2-7; 8 nucleotides agree with TRBD2. Trimming took 4 bases from V and 6 from J; bases not matched to a gene: 8. Germline CDR1 LGHNA, CDR2 YNFKEQ. The CDR3 length is 14 residues.

This sequence joins TRBV4-1 and TRBJ1-1; no definite D call. Germline V CDR1 and CDR2: MGHRA, YSYEKL. This CDR3 comprises 13 residues. Trimming took 4 bases from V and 0 from J, leaving 6 bases between them. This CDR3 reads CASSPRLNTEAFF. Here the CDR3 DNA reads TGCGCCAGCAGCCCTAGGTTGAACACTGAAGCTTTCTTT.

V gene TRBV7-2 combines with J gene TRBJ2-3, with a possible D match to TRBD1 (6 bases). Germline V gene data show CDR1 as SGHTA and CDR2 as FQGNSA. Trimming removed 5 bases at V and 0 bases at J, with 18 bases between. The CDR3 length is 17 residues. The CDR3 is CASSPQGSGLSTDTQYF. CDR3 DNA sequence: TGTGCCAGCAGCCCACAGGGATCCGGGTTAAGCACAGATACGCAGTATTTT.

The V gene is TRBV11-3, the J gene TRBJ2-1; tentative D call: TRBD2 (6 bases). CDR1 and CDR2 from the germline V gene are SGHNT and YENEEA. The CDR3 extends over 15 amino acids. Trimming cost V 1 base and J 2 bases, with 9 bases left between them. DNA for the CDR3: TGTGCCAGCAGCTTAGGGGACTCTCCCTACAATGAGCAGTTCTTC. Residues: CASSLGDSPYNEQFF. Variable domain in full (rest from reference TRBV11-3 and TRBJ2-1): EAGVVQSPRYKIIEKKQPVAFWCNPISGHNTLYWYLQNLGQGPELLIRYENEEAVDDSQLPKDRFSAERLKGVDSTLKIQPAELGDSAVYLCASSLGDSPYNEQFFGPGTRLTVL.

The J gene is TRBJ1-2, the V gene TRBV2; D is uncertain. Deletions cut 2 bases from V and 3 bases from J, with 7 bases between. This CDR3 comprises 13 residues. The germline CDR1 and CDR2 sequences are SNHLY and FYNNEI. The DNA for the CDR3 is TGTGCCAGCAGTGAAACGGAATACTATGGCTACACCTTC. Its protein product is CASSETEYYGYTF.

V usage is TRBV3-1 (or the pseudogene TRBV3-2) and J usage is TRBJ2-2; 14 bases align to TRBD2. The CDR3 is 16 residues long. Germline V gene lookup returns CDR1 LGHDT and CDR2 YNNKEL (reference sequence). The V gene end was trimmed by 4 bases and the J gene end by 4 bases; junction bases not matched to a gene: 2. As DNA, the CDR3 is TGTGCCAGCAGCCTGGGACTAGCGGGAGTCACCGGGGAGCTGTTTTTT. This sequence encodes CASSLGLAGVTGELFF.

The rearrangement uses TRBV5-1 and TRBJ1-2; D is unclear. This CDR3 is 15 amino acids long. Germline values: CDR1 SGHRS, CDR2 YFSETQ. The V and J ends lost 4 bases and 4 bases respectively, with 17 bases between them. The CDR3 is CASSPRQEGIYGYTF. CDR3 nucleotide sequence: TGCGCCAGCAGCCCCCGCCAGGAAGGCATCTATGGCTACACCTTC. Full variable domain (rest looked up from reference TRBV5-1 and TRBJ1-2): KAGVTQTPRYLIKTRGQQVTLSCSPISGHRSVSWYQQTPGQGLQFLFEYFSETQRNKGNFPGRFSGRQFSNSRSEMNVSTLELGDSALYLCASSPRQEGIYGYTFGSGTRLTVV.

The chain uses TRBV5-1 and TRBJ1-1, with a possible D match to TRBD1 (5 bases). The V end was cut by 1 base, the J end by 3 bases, with 16 bases between. This CDR3 has 16 residues. Germline CDR1 and CDR2: SGHRS and YFSETQ. CDR3 nucleotides: TGCGCCAGCAGCTTGCAGTCCAGGGCAGGGTACACTGAAGCTTTCTTT. It codes for CASSLQSRAGYTEAFF.

This clone appeared once. This chain connects TRBV7-9 to TRBJ2-7; TRBD1 matches at 7 bases. This CDR3 is 15 amino acids long. Germline CDR1 is SEHNR and CDR2 is FQNEAQ (reference sequence). J was trimmed by 4 bases and V by 5 bases; bases with no gene match: 11. The CDR3 loop is CASSPRRDSPYEQYF. DNA for the CDR3: TGTGCCAGCAGCCCGCGCCGGGACAGTCCATACGAGCAGTACTTC. Full variable domain (remainder filled in from reference TRBV7-9 and TRBJ2-7): DTGVSQNPRHKITKRGQNVTFRCDPISEHNRLYWYRQTLGQGPEFLTYFQNEAQLEKSRLLSDRFSAERPKGSFSTLEIQRTEQGDSAMYLCASSPRRDSPYEQYFGPGTRLTVT.

The chain combines TRBV11-2 with TRBJ1-2; no reliable D call. This CDR3 region has 13 residues. V lost 0 bases and J 6 bases, leaving 8 bases between the germline ends. Germline assignment: CDR1 SGHAT and CDR2 FQNNGV. For the CDR3, the DNA is TGTGCCAGCAGCTTAGATCTAACGGATGGCTACACCTTC. Translating gives CASSLDLTDGYTF.

The chain is built from TRBV30 and TRBJ2-1, with 9 bases fitting TRBD1. Germline assignment: CDR1 GTSNPN and CDR2 SVGIG (reference sequence). The CDR3 is 16 residues long. J was trimmed by 6 bases and V by 0 bases; bases with no gene match: 9. The CDR3 DNA reads TGTGCCTGGAGTGTATTAGGCGGACAGGGGAGCAATGAGCAGTTCTTC. Translating it yields CAWSVLGGQGSNEQFF. Based on the CDR3 plus reference TRBV30 and TRBJ2-1, the full variable domain is SQTIHQWPATLVQPVGSPLSLECTVEGTSNPNLYWYRQAAGRGLQLLFYSVGIGQISSEVPQNLSASRPQDRQFILSSKKLLLSDSGFYLCAWSVLGGQGSNEQFFGPGTRLTVL.

V and J are TRBV19 and TRBJ1-1; D is undetermined. Trimming left V 7 bases short and J 4 bases short, with 13 bases between. CDR1 and CDR2 from the germline V gene are LNHDA and SQIVND (reference sequence). This CDR3 contains 13 residues. CDR3 loop: CASKVLGITEAFF. The CDR3 DNA reads TGTGCCAGTAAGGTACTGGGAATCACTGAAGCTTTCTTT.

The rearrangement joins TRBV6-1 to TRBJ1-5; D ambiguous. The CDR3 has 13 residues. In germline, CDR1 is MNHNS, CDR2 SASEGT. V was shortened by 3 bases and J by 3 bases, with 6 bases between the two germline ends. Written as DNA, the CDR3 is TGTGCCAGCAGTGAGTATAACAATCAGCCCCAGCATTTT. Amino acids: CASSEYNNQPQHF.